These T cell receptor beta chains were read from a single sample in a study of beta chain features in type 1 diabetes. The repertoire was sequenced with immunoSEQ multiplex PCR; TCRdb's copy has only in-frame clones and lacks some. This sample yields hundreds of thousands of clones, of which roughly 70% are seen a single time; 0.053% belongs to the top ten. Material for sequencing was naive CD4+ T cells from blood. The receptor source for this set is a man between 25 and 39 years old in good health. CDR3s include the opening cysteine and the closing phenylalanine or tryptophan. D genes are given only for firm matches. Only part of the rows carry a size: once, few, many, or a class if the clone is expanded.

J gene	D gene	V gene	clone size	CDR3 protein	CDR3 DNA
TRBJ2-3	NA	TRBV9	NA	CASSPGLSDTQYF	TGTGCCAGCAGCCCAGGCCTTTCAGATACGCAGTATTTT
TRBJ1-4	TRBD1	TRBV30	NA	CAWSPKAGGKEKLFF	TGTGCCTGGAGTCCCAAGGCAGGGGGTAAAGAAAAACTGTTTTTT
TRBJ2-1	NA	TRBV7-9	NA	CASSLAASRVRNNEQFF	TGTGCCAGCAGCTTAGCGGCGTCCAGGGTGAGGAACAATGAGCAGTTCTTC
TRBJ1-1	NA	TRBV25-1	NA	CASSDARQNTEAFF	TGTGCCAGCAGTGATGCTCGGCAGAACACTGAAGCTTTCTTT
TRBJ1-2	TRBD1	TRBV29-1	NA	CSVVRDSSVDTF	TGCAGCGTTGTTCGGGACAGCAGTGTAGACACCTTC
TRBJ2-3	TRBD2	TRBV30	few	CAWSPGWTSGSADTQYF	TGTGCCTGGAGTCCGGGGTGGACTAGCGGGAGTGCAGATACGCAGTATTTT
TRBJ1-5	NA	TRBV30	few	CAWRMAGRNQPQHF	TGTGCCTGGAGAATGGCTGGGCGCAATCAGCCCCAGCATTTT
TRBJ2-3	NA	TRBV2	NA	CASSSWDSSTDTQYF	TGTGCCAGCAGCTCGTGGGACTCAAGCACAGATACGCAGTATTTT
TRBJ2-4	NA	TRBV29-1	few	CSVRAGGNIQYF	TGCAGCGTTCGGGCGGGCGGGAACATTCAGTACTTC
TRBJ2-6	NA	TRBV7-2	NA	CASSLAGPGANVLTF	TGTGCCAGCAGCTTAGCAGGGCCCGGGGCCAACGTCCTGACTTTC
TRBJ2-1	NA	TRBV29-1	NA	CSARAGDYNEQFF	TGCAGCGCCAGGGCAGGGGATTACAATGAGCAGTTCTTC
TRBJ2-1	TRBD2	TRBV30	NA	CAWSDGLAANNEQFF	TGTGCCTGGAGTGATGGGCTAGCGGCTAACAATGAGCAGTTCTTC
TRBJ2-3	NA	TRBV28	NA	CASSRPGWDRASDTQYF	TGTGCCAGCAGCCGCCCCGGGTGGGACCGAGCGTCAGATACGCAGTATTTT
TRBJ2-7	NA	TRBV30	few	CAWSTGSSYEQYF	TGTGCCTGGAGTACCGGTAGCTCCTACGAGCAGTACTTC
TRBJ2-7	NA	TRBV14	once	CASSQIYEQYF	TGTGCCAGCAGCCAAATCTACGAGCAGTACTTC
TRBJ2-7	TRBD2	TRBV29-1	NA	CSVIPTSGSSYEQYF	TGCAGCGTTATACCTACTAGCGGGAGCTCCTACGAGCAGTACTTC
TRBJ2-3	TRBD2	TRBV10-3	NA	CAISRLASDTQYF	TGTGCCATCAGTCGACTAGCGTCAGATACGCAGTATTTT
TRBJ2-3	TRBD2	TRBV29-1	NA	CSALAGLHTDTQYF	TGCAGCGCACTAGCGGGACTACACACAGATACGCAGTATTTT
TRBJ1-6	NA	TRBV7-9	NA	CASSSDGNSPLHF	TGTGCCAGCAGCTCGGACGGGAATTCACCCCTCCACTTT
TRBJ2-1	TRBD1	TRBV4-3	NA	CASSQEGTASEQFF	TGCGCCAGCAGCCAAGAAGGGACAGCCAGTGAGCAGTTCTTC
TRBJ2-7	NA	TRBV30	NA	CAWTHWGPSGEQYF	TGTGCCTGGACCCACTGGGGCCCATCTGGGGAGCAGTACTTC
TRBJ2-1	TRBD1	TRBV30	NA	CAWSPSGRGTKWGYNEQFF	TGTGCCTGGAGCCCCTCCGGCAGGGGGACGAAGTGGGGTTACAATGAGCAGTTCTTC
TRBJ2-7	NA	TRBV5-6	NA	CASSLITSGEQYF	TGTGCCAGCAGCTTGATCACGAGCGGGGAGCAGTACTTC
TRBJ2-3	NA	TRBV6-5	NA	CASSFLRAGGTDTQYF	TGTGCCAGCAGTTTCCTTCGGGCAGGAGGGACAGATACGCAGTATTTT
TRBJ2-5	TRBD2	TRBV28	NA	CASSLLPTSAETQYF	TGTGCCAGCAGTTTGTTACCGACTAGCGCCGAGACCCAGTACTTC
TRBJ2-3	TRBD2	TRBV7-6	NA	CASSRDYGTTSTDTQYF	TGTGCCAGCAGTCGAGACTACGGGACTACCAGCACAGATACGCAGTATTTT
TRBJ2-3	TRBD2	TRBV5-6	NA	CASSDSGGHAYTQYF	TGTGCCAGCAGCGACAGCGGGGGGCACGCATATACGCAGTATTTT
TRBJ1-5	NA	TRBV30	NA	CAWSGTLNQPQHF	TGTGCCTGGAGCGGGACCCTCAATCAGCCCCAGCATTTT
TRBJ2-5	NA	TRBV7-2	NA	CASSYQETQYF	TGTGCCAGCAGCTATCAAGAGACCCAGTACTTC
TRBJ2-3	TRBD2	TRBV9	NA	CASSALAGADTQYF	TGTGCCAGCAGCGCACTAGCGGGAGCAGATACGCAGTATTTT
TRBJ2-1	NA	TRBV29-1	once	CSVERGGNEQFF	TGCAGCGTTGAAAGAGGGGGCAATGAGCAGTTCTTC
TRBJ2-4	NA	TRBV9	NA	CASSVMAGRGNIQYF	TGTGCCAGCAGCGTAATGGCGGGGCGAGGAAACATTCAGTACTTC
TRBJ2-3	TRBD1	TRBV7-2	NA	CASSIDDRVARDTQYF	TGTGCCAGCAGCATAGACGACAGGGTTGCGAGAGATACGCAGTATTTT